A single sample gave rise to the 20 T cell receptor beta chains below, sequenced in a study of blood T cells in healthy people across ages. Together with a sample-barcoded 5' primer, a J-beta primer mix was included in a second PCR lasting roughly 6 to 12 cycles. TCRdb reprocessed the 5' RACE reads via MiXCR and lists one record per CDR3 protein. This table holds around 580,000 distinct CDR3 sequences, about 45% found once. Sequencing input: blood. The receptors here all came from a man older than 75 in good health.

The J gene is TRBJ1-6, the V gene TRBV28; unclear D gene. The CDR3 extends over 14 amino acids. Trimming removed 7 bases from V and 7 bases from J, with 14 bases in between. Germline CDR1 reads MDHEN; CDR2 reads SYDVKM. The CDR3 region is CASTSPAGNSPLHF. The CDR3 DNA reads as TGTGCCAGCACTTCCCCGGCAGGCAATTCACCCCTCCACTTT.

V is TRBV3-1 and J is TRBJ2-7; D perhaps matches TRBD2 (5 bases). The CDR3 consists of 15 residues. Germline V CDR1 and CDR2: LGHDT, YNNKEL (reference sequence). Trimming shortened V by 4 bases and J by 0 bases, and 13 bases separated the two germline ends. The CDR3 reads CASSRSGVYSYEQYF. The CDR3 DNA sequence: TGTGCCAGCAGCCGGTCCGGGGTCTACTCCTACGAGCAGTACTTC.

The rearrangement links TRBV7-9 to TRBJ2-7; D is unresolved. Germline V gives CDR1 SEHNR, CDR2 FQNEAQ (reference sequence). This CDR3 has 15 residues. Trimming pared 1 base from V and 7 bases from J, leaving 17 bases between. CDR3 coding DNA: TGTGCCAGCAGCTTAGGACAAAACCATGGCAATGAGCAGTACTTC. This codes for CASSLGQNHGNEQYF.

CDR3 protein: CASPPTGTGPSGELFF. The CDR3 nucleotides read TGTGCCAGCCCTCCTACAGGGACAGGCCCATCAGGGGAGCTGTTTTTT. This chain connects TRBV6-1 to TRBJ2-2; 8 bases agree with TRBD1. CDR3 length: 16 residues. With V trimmed by 8 bases and J by 8 bases, 16 bases remained unmatched. The germline V gene encodes CDR1 MNHNS and CDR2 SASEGT.

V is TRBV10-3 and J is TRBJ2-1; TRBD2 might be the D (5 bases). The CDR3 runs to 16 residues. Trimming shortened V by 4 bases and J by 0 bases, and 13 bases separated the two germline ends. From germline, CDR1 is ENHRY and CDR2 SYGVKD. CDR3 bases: TGTGCCATCAGTGGCCGGACGGGGAGCTCCTACAATGAGCAGTTCTTC. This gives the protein CAISGRTGSSYNEQFF.

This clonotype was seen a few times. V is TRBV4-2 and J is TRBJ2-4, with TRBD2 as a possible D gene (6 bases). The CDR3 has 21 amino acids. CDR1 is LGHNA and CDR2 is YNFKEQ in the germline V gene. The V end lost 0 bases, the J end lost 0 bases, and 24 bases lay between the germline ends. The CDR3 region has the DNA TGTGCCAGCAGCCAAGATAGACGGGGGATAGGACGGACCTTAGCCAAAAACATTCAGTACTTC. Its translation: CASSQDRRGIGRTLAKNIQYF.

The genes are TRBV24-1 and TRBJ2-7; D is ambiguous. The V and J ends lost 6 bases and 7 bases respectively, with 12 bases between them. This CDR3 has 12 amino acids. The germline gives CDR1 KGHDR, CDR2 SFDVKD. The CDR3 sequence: CATSLGYNEQYF. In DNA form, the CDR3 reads TGTGCCACCAGTTTGGGGTACAATGAGCAGTACTTC.

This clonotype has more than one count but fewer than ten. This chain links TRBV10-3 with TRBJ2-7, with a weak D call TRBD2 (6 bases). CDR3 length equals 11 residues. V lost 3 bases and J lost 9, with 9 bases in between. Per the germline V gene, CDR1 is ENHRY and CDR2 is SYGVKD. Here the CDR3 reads CAISDGGRQYF. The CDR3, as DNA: TGTGCCATCAGTGACGGAGGGAGGCAGTACTTC.

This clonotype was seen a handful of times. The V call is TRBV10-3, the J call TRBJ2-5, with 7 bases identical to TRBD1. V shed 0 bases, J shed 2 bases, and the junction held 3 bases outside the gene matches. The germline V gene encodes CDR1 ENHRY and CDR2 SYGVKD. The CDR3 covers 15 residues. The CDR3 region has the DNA TGTGCCATCAGTGAGTCGGACAGGACGCAAGAGACCCAGTACTTC. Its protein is CAISESDRTQETQYF.

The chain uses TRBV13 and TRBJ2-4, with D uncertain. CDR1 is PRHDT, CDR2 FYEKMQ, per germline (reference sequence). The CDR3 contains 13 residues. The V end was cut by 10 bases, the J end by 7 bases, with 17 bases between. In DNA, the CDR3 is TGTGCCACGGAGAGCAGGATTCGGAACATTCAGTACTTC. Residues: CATESRIRNIQYF.

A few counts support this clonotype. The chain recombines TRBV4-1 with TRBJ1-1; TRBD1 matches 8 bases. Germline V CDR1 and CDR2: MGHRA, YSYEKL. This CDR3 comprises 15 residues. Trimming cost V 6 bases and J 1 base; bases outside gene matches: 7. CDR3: CASRGVGQGNTEAFF. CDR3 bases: TGCGCCAGCAGAGGGGTCGGACAGGGGAACACTGAAGCTTTCTTT.

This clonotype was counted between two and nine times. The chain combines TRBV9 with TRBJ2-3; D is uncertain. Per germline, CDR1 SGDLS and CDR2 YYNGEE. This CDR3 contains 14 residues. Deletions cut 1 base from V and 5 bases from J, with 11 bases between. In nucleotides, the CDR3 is TGTGCCAGCAGCGTACTGAGTAGTGGAGATACGCAGTATTTT. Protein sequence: CASSVLSSGDTQYF. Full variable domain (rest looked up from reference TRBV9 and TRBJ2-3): DSGVTQTPKHLITATGQRVTLRCSPRSGDLSVYWYQQSLDQGLQFLIQYYNGEERAKGNILERFSAQQFPDLHSELNLSSLELGDSALYFCASSVLSSGDTQYFGPGTRLTVL.

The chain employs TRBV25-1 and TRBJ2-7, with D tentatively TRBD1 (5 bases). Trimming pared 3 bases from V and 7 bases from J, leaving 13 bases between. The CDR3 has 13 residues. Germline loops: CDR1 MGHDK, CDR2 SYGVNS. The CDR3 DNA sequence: TGTGCCAGCAGTGACGACAGTTACAATGAGCAGTACTTC. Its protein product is CASSDDSYNEQYF.

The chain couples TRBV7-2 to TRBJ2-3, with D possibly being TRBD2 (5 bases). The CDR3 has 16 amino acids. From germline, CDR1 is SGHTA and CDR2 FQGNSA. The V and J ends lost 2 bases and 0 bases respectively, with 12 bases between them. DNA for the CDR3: TGTGCCAGCAGCTTAACAGCGGTCACTAGCACAGATACGCAGTATTTT. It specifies CASSLTAVTSTDTQYF.

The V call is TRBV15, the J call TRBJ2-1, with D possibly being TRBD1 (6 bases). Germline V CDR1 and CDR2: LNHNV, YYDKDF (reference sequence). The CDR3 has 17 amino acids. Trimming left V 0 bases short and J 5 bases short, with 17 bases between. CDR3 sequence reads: CATSRDKVQGKDNEQFF. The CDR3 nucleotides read TGTGCCACCAGCAGAGATAAGGTGCAGGGGAAAGACAATGAGCAGTTCTTC.

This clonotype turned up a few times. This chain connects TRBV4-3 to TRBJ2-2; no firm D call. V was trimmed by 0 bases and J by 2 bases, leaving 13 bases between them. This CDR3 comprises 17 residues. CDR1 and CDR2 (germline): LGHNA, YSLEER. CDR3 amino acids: CASSQDMALTNTGELFF. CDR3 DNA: TGCGCCAGCAGCCAAGATATGGCCCTAACTAACACCGGGGAGCTGTTTTTT.

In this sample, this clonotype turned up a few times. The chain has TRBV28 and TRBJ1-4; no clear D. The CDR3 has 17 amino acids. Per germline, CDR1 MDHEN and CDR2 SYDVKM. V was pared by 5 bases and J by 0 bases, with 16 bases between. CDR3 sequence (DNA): TGTGCCAGCAGTCCCCCTCCCATAGGGACAACTAATGAAAAACTGTTTTTT. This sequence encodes CASSPPPIGTTNEKLFF.

The CDR3 sequence: CASSWGLVSKGNEQFF. The CDR3 DNA sequence: TGTGCCAGCAGTTGGGGACTAGTTAGCAAGGGCAATGAGCAGTTCTTC. This chain connects TRBV12-3 or TRBV12-4 to TRBJ2-1; 8 bases fit TRBD2. The V gene end was trimmed by 4 bases and the J gene end by 6 bases; junction bases not matched to a gene: 11. The length of the CDR3 is 16 residues.

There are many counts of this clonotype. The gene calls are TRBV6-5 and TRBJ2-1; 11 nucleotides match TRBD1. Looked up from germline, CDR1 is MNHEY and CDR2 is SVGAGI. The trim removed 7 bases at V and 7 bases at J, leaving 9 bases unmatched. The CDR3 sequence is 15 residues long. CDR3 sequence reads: CASTSGTGGWNEQFF. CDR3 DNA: TGTGCCAGCACCTCCGGGACAGGGGGTTGGAATGAGCAGTTCTTC.

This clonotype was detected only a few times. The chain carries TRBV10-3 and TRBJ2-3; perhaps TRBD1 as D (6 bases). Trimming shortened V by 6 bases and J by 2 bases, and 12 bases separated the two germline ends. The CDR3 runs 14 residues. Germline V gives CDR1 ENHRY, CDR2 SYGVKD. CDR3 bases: TGTGCCATCAGCCGGGACACCGACACAGATACGCAGTATTTT. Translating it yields CAISRDTDTDTQYF.